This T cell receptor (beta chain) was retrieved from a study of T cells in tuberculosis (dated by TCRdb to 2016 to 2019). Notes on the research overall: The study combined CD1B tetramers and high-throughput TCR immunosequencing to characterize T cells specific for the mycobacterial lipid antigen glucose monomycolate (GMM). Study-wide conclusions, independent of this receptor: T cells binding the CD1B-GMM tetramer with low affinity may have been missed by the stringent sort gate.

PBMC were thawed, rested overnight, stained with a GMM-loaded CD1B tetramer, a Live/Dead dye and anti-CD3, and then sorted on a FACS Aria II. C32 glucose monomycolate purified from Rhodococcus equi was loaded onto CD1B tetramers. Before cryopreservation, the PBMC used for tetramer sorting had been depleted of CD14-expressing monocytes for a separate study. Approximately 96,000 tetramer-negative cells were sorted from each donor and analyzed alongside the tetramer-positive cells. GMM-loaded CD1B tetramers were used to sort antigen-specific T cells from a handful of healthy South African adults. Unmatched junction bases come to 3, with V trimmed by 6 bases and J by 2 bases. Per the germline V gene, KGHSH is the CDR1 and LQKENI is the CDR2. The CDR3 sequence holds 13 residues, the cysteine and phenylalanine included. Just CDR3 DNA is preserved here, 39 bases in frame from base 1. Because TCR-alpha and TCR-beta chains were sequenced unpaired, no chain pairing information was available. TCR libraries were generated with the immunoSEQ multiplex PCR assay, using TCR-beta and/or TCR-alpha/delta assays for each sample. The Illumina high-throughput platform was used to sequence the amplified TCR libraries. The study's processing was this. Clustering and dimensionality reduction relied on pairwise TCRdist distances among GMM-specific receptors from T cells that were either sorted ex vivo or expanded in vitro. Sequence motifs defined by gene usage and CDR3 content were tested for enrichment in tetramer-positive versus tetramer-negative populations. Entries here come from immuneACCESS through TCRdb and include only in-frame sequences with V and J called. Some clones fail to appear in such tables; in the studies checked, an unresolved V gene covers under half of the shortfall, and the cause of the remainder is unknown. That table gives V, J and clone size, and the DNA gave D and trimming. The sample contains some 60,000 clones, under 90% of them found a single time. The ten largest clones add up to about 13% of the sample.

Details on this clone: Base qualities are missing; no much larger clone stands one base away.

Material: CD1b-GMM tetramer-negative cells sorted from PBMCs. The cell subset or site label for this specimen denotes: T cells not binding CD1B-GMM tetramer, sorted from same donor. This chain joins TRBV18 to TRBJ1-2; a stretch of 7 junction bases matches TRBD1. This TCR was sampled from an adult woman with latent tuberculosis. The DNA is TGTGCCAGCTCCCTGGGACAGAACTATGGCTACACCTTC. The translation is CASSLGQNYGYTF.